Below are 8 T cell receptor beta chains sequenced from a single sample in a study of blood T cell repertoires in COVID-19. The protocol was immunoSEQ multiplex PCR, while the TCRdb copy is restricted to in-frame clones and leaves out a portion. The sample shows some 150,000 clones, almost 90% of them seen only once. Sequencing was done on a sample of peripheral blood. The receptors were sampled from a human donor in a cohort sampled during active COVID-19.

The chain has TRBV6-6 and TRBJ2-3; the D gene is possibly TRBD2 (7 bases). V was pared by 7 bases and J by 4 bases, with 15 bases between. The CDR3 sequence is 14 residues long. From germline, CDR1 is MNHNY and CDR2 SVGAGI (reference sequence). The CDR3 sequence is CASKGGGGADTQYF. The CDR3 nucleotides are TGTGCCAGCAAGGGGGGGGGAGGCGCAGATACGCAGTATTTT.

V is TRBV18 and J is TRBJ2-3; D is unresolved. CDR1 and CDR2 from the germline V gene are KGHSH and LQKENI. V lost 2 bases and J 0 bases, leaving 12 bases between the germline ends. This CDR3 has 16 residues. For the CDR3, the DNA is TGTGCCAGCTCACCAAGGCAGGCCTCTAGCACAGATACGCAGTATTTT. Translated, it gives CASSPRQASSTDTQYF.

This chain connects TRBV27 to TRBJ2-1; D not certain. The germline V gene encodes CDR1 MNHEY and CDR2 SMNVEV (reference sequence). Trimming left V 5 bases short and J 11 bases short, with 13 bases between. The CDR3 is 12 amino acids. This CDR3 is CASSVGRDKQFF. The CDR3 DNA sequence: TGTGCCAGCAGTGTTGGGCGCGATAAGCAGTTCTTC.

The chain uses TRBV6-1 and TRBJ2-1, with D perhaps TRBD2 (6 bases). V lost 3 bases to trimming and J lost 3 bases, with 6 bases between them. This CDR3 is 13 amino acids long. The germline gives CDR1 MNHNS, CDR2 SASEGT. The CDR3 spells CASSEEGYNEQFF. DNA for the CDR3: TGTGCCAGCAGTGAGGAGGGCTACAATGAGCAGTTCTTC.

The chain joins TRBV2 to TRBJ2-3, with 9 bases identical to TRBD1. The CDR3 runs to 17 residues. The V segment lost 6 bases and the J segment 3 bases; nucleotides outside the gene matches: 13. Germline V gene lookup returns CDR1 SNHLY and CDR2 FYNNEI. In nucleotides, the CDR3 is TGTGCCAGCAGGAACGGGACAGGGTTTCGAGGGACAGATACGCAGTATTTT. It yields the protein CASRNGTGFRGTDTQYF.

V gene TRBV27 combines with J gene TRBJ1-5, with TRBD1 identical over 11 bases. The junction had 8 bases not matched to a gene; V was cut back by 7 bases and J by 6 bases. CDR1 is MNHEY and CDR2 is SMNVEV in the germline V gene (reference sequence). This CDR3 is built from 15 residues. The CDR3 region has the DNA TGTGCCAGCAAACCGGGACAGGGGGTCACTCAGCCCCAGCATTTT. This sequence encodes CASKPGQGVTQPQHF.

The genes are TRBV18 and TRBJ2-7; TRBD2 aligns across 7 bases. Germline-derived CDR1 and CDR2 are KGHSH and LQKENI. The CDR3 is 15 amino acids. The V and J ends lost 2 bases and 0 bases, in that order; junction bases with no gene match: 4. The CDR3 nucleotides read TGTGCCAGCTCACCAGCTAGCGGCAGCTCCTACGAGCAGTACTTC. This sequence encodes CASSPASGSSYEQYF.

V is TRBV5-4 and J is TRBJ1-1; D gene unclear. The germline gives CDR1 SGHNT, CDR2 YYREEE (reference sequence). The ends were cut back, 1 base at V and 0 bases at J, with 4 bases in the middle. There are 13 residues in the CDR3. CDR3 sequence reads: CASSLYMNTEAFF. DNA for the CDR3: TGTGCCAGCAGCTTGTATATGAACACTGAAGCTTTCTTT.